The 27 T cell receptor beta chains below all came from one sample that was sequenced in a study of blood T cell repertoires in COVID-19 (dated by TCRdb to 2018 to 2021). The protocol used for the library was the immunoSEQ multiplex PCR assay. TCRdb retrieved this table from immuneACCESS and kept in-frame rearrangements only. Not all clones are present; in checked studies, unresolved V genes account for under half, and no reason is known for the remainder. This sample gives 350,000 to 450,000 clones in total; 80% to 95% of them show up just once. The ten most abundant clones make up 0.8% to 0.9% of the sample. Sample: PBMCs or T cells enriched from blood (not recorded which). All receptors come from a woman between 40 and 50 years old who had been exposed to COVID-19.

This clone has only one observation. The chain combines TRBV19 with TRBJ1-2, with D possibly TRBD1 on 5 matching bases. V was cut by 3 bases and J by 7 bases, with 12 bases left in between. Germline V gives CDR1 LNHDA, CDR2 SQIVND (reference sequence). The CDR3 sequence is 13 residues long. The CDR3 DNA reads as TGTGCCAGTAGTATTGGGGGGGGTAGTGGCTACACCTTC. Amino acid sequence: CASSIGGGSGYTF.

The rearrangement links TRBV15 to TRBJ1-2; D is ambiguous. Deletions cut 4 bases from V and 4 bases from J, with 22 bases between. CDR1 and CDR2 from the germline V gene are LNHNV and YYDKDF (reference sequence). There are 17 residues in the CDR3. The CDR3 DNA follows: TGTGCCACCAGCAATAGGAGGACGGCGATTATAATCTATGGCTACACCTTC. Translated: CATSNRRTAIIIYGYTF.

The V gene is TRBV19, the J gene TRBJ2-1; maybe TRBD2 (5 bases). Trimming cost V 2 bases and J 10 bases, with 12 bases left between them. Germline values: CDR1 LNHDA, CDR2 SQIVND (reference sequence). The CDR3 length is 13 residues. The CDR3 sequence is CASSIQRTSEQFF. CDR3 bases: TGTGCCAGTAGTATACAGCGGACCTCCGAGCAGTTCTTC.

This chain links TRBV4-1 with TRBJ1-1; D gene ambiguous. V dropped 0 bases and J dropped 0 bases, with 5 bases sitting between them. Germline V gives CDR1 MGHRA, CDR2 YSYEKL. The CDR3 length is 14 residues. CDR3 amino acids: CASSQDTVNTEAFF. The CDR3, as DNA: TGCGCCAGCAGCCAAGATACGGTGAACACTGAAGCTTTCTTT.

This sequence joins TRBV2 and TRBJ2-3; 7 bases align to TRBD1. V shed 6 bases, J shed 2 bases, and the junction held 5 bases outside the gene matches. Germline CDR1 reads SNHLY; CDR2 reads FYNNEI. This CDR3 has 14 residues. The CDR3 here is CASRPGQHTDTQYF. The CDR3 coding sequence is TGTGCCAGCAGACCGGGACAGCACACAGATACGCAGTATTTT.

V is TRBV29-1 and J is TRBJ1-2; no firm D call. V was cut by 4 bases and J by 8 bases, with 17 bases left in between. Per germline, CDR1 SQVTM and CDR2 ANQGSEA. The CDR3 spans 13 residues. The CDR3 loop reads CSVALGALKGYTF. Here the CDR3 DNA reads TGCAGCGTTGCCCTAGGAGCCCTGAAGGGCTACACCTTC.

The V gene is TRBV6-5, the J gene TRBJ1-6; D might be TRBD1 (5 bases). Looked up from germline, CDR1 is MNHEY and CDR2 is SVGAGI. V was trimmed by 6 bases and J by 7 bases, leaving 16 bases between them. CDR3 length equals 15 residues. CDR3 nucleotides: TGTGCCAGCAGACGCGAATGGGACTTCAATTCACCCCTCCACTTT. It yields the protein CASRREWDFNSPLHF.

The rearrangement joins TRBV30 to TRBJ1-1, with D possibly TRBD1 on 6 matching bases. Germline CDR1 reads GTSNPN; CDR2 reads SVGIG (reference sequence). Between the trimmed V and J ends, which lost 5 bases and 0 bases, there was a span of 13 bases. The CDR3 is 14 residues long. The CDR3 spells CAWLGGFMNTEAFF. DNA of the CDR3: TGTGCCTGGCTAGGGGGATTTATGAACACTGAAGCTTTCTTT.

The rearrangement uses TRBV27 and TRBJ2-1; 8 nucleotides align to TRBD1. V lost 2 bases, J lost 7 bases, and 19 bases stayed unmatched. Looked up from germline, CDR1 is MNHEY and CDR2 is SMNVEV (reference sequence). The CDR3 loop spans 19 amino acids. The CDR3 is CASSLKGDRWLTTFNEQFF. CDR3 nucleotides: TGTGCCAGCAGTTTAAAAGGGGACAGGTGGTTGACTACTTTTAATGAGCAGTTCTTC.

V usage is TRBV9 and J usage is TRBJ2-1; 7 positions match TRBD2. Germline V CDR1 and CDR2: SGDLS, YYNGEE. Losses at the gene ends were 0 bases for V and 7 bases for J; bases not matched to a gene: 7. The CDR3 contains 15 residues. The CDR3 DNA reads as TGTGCCAGCAGCGTAGGAGGGAGGGCCCCGAATGAGCAGTTCTTC. Translating it yields CASSVGGRAPNEQFF.

The chain has TRBV12-5 and TRBJ2-2; 16 nucleotides match TRBD2. The CDR3 length is 18 residues. Germline-derived CDR1 and CDR2 are LGHNT and FRNRAP. Losses at the gene ends were 6 bases for V and 6 bases for J; bases not matched to a gene: 10. CDR3 sequence reads: CASGLGGTSGRDAGELFF. The CDR3 nucleotides read TGTGCTAGTGGGCTAGGAGGGACTAGCGGGAGGGATGCCGGGGAGCTGTTTTTT.

The CDR3 here is CASSLLPSGRATGELFF. As DNA, the CDR3 is TGTGCCAGCAGCTTACTTCCTAGCGGGAGGGCCACCGGGGAGCTGTTTTTT. The V and J genes are TRBV7-3 and TRBJ2-2, with 12 bases fitting TRBD2. CDR1 and CDR2 (germline): SGHTA, FQGTGA. The CDR3 is 17 amino acids. J was trimmed by 4 bases and V by 2 bases; bases with no gene match: 5.

The chain links TRBV7-2 to TRBJ1-4; 7 bases align to TRBD1. Looked up from germline, CDR1 is SGHTA and CDR2 is FQGNSA. This CDR3 comprises 15 residues. Losses at the gene ends were 2 bases for V and 7 bases for J; bases not matched to a gene: 7. The chain's CDR3 is CASSLSQGGGEKLFF. The CDR3 bases are TGTGCCAGCAGCTTATCTCAGGGGGGAGGTGAAAAACTGTTTTTT.

The rearrangement links TRBV24-1 to TRBJ1-2; D not certain. This CDR3 comprises 13 residues. Germline V gene lookup returns CDR1 KGHDR and CDR2 SFDVKD. Trimming removed 3 bases at V and 6 bases at J, with 10 bases between. The CDR3 region is CATSDDPANGYTF. The CDR3 DNA reads as TGTGCCACCAGTGATGATCCCGCGAATGGCTACACCTTC.

The chain carries TRBV5-4 and TRBJ2-2; possible D gene TRBD1, 6 bases. This CDR3 comprises 14 residues. Looked up from germline, CDR1 is SGHNT and CDR2 is YYREEE (reference sequence). Trimming removed 4 bases from V and 2 bases from J, with 9 bases in between. CDR3 in amino acids: CASSATGNTGELFF. The CDR3 coding sequence is TGTGCCAGCAGCGCGACAGGAAACACCGGGGAGCTGTTTTTT.

This chain joins TRBV11-2 and TRBJ1-3; D remains ambiguous. This CDR3 spans 16 amino acids. Between the trimmed V and J ends, which lost 4 bases and 4 bases, there was a span of 17 bases. In germline, CDR1 is SGHAT, CDR2 FQNNGV. CDR3 nucleotides: TGTGCCAGCAGCTGCCCGAAGGCTGGAGACGGAAACACCATATATTTT. Translated, it gives CASSCPKAGDGNTIYF.

This clone has more than one count but fewer than ten. The rearrangement uses TRBV6-4 and TRBJ2-1; D possibly corresponds to TRBD1 (6 bases). CDR1 and CDR2 (germline): MRHNA, SNTAGT. This CDR3 has 14 residues. Trimming left V 4 bases short and J 3 bases short, with 10 bases between. The DNA of the CDR3 is TGTGCCAGCAGTGCTGGGGGCGACTACAATGAGCAGTTCTTC. Translation: CASSAGGDYNEQFF.

This rearrangement joins TRBV15 to TRBJ2-1; 7 bases are shared with TRBD1. The CDR3 has 15 residues. The J segment lost 6 bases and the V segment lost 1 base, leaving 6 bases of the junction unmatched. The germline V gene encodes CDR1 LNHNV and CDR2 YYDKDF (reference sequence). CDR3 residues: CATSRVRGLGNEQFF. CDR3 in DNA: TGTGCCACCAGCAGAGTTAGGGGGCTTGGCAATGAGCAGTTCTTC.

This sequence joins TRBV19 and TRBJ1-3; 9 bases align to TRBD1. V lost 6 bases, J lost 6 bases, and 6 bases stayed unmatched. The CDR3 is 14 amino acids. The V gene's germline CDR1 is LNHDA and CDR2 SQIVND (reference sequence). DNA of the CDR3: TGTGCCAGTAGAGAGGACAGGGGATCAAACACCATATATTTT. It codes for CASREDRGSNTIYF. The full variable domain, with the rest looked up from reference TRBV19 and TRBJ1-3, is DGGITQSPKYLFRKEGQNVTLSCEQNLNHDAMYWYRQDPGQGLRLIYYSQIVNDFQKGDIAEGYSVSREKKESFPLTVTSAQKNPTAFYLCASREDRGSNTIYFGEGSWLTVV.

V and J are TRBV5-4 and TRBJ1-4; D perhaps matches TRBD1 (6 bases). Trimming left V 0 bases short and J 5 bases short, with 8 bases between. Looked up from germline, CDR1 is SGHNT and CDR2 is YYREEE (reference sequence). The CDR3 has 14 residues. CDR3 in amino acids: CASSLDQGNEKLFF. In DNA form, the CDR3 reads TGTGCCAGCAGCTTGGATCAGGGGAATGAAAAACTGTTTTTT.

This clone appeared once. V and J are TRBV12-3 or TRBV12-4 and TRBJ1-2; D uncertain. This CDR3 is built from 11 residues. With 6 bases removed from V and 5 bases from J, the gap between germline ends came to 7 bases. The CDR3 protein is CASRWRYGYTF. CDR3 coding DNA: TGTGCCAGCAGGTGGAGGTATGGCTACACCTTC.

V usage is TRBV10-2 and J usage is TRBJ1-4, with unresolved D. Germline V CDR1 and CDR2: WSHSY, SAAADI. CDR3 length: 15 amino acids. The V end lost 1 base, the J end lost 7 bases, and 13 bases lay between the germline ends. The CDR3 region is CASSEFYGSAEKLFF. As DNA, the CDR3 is TGCGCCAGCAGTGAGTTTTACGGGTCCGCTGAAAAACTGTTTTTT.

The rearrangement uses TRBV14 and TRBJ1-2; D may be TRBD1 (5 bases). The CDR3 is 14 amino acids. The germline V gene has CDR1 SGHDN and CDR2 FVKESK. Trimming shortened V by 1 base and J by 4 bases, and 10 bases separated the two germline ends. CDR3: CASSQGVGAYGYTF. In nucleotides, the CDR3 is TGTGCCAGCAGCCAAGGGGTAGGGGCCTATGGCTACACCTTC.

The genes are TRBV5-5 and TRBJ1-4; D gene uncertain. The germline CDR1 and CDR2 sequences are SGHKS and YYEKEE (reference sequence). CDR3 size: 13 residues. Trimming shortened V by 4 bases and J by 8 bases, and 12 bases separated the two germline ends. The DNA of the CDR3 is TGTGCCAGCAGCCCGATGAGTCGGGAAAAACTGTTTTTT. Translated: CASSPMSREKLFF. Looking up the rest from reference TRBV5-5 and TRBJ1-4 gives the full variable domain: DAGVTQSPTHLIKTRGQQVTLRCSPISGHKSVSWYQQVLGQGPQFIFQYYEKEERGRGNFPDRFSARQFPNYSSELNVNALLLGDSALYLCASSPMSREKLFFGSGTQLSVL.

V and J are TRBV11-3 and TRBJ1-1; D possibly corresponds to TRBD1 (6 bases). The CDR3 is made up of 15 amino acids. CDR1 SGHNT and CDR2 YENEEA come from the germline V gene. Trimming removed 1 base from V and 2 bases from J, with 11 bases in between. CDR3 protein: CASSLGGTPNTEAFF. Written as DNA, the CDR3 is TGTGCCAGCAGCTTAGGAGGGACACCAAACACTGAAGCTTTCTTT.

The chain joins TRBV6-6 to TRBJ2-5, with a tentative D call TRBD1 (5 bases). V lost 2 bases and J 2 bases, leaving 9 bases between the germline ends. There are 14 residues in the CDR3. Germline lookup yields CDR1 MNHNY and CDR2 SVGAGI (reference sequence). Here the CDR3 reads CASSYRTSQETQYF. As DNA, the CDR3 is TGTGCCAGCAGTTACAGGACATCTCAAGAGACCCAGTACTTC.

The chain joins TRBV19 to TRBJ2-2, with D possibly matching TRBD1 (6 bases). The CDR3 consists of 14 residues. The germline CDR1 and CDR2 sequences are LNHDA and SQIVND (reference sequence). Trimming left V 8 bases short and J 2 bases short, with 12 bases between. The CDR3 DNA sequence: TGTGCCAGTCGACAGGTTACCAACACCGGGGAGCTGTTTTTT. It yields the protein CASRQVTNTGELFF.